The source of this T cell receptor beta chain is a study of blood T cell repertoires in COVID-19. About the research overall: COVID-19 samples, acute and convalescent, were from the United States, Italy and Spain.

Source study methods: Using reference gene primer amplification, nucleated cell counts were estimated. This table comes from immunoSEQ multiplex PCR, and its TCRdb copy is limited to in-frame clones, with some not included. Clonal size and the V and J genes are those of that table, whereas D and trimming came from the DNA. The sample yields 350,000 to 450,000 clones, more than 85% seen once. Everyone who took part was roughly 18 to 89 years old, and they came from about 25 US areas. Participants reported their clinical history, and cohort assignment relied on those reports. The CDR3 spans 15 residues. With V trimmed by 0 bases and J by 1 base, 3 bases remained unmatched. CDR1 and CDR2 (germline): SGHNT, YYREEE (reference sequence).

The sequenced sample was PBMCs or T cells enriched from blood (not recorded which). This clonotype originated in a woman in her forties who had been exposed to COVID-19. The J gene is TRBJ1-2, the V gene TRBV5-4, with 7 bases that match TRBD1. The CDR3 is CASSLVGGLNYGYTF. The CDR3 DNA reads as TGTGCCAGCAGCTTGGTAGGGGGCCTTAACTATGGCTACACCTTC.